Listed below are T cell receptor beta chains from one sample, sequenced in a study of vaccination and CD4 T cells after COVID-19. Which antigens these TCRs recognize remains unknown. MiXCR, run by TCRdb on the PCR reads, gives a single entry per CDR3 protein. The sample holds nearly 20,000 distinct CDR3 sequences, about 80% seen once. This specimen consisted of CD4+ T cells from blood, cultured in vitro, obtained after SARS-CoV-2 vaccination. All receptors derive from a human donor who received a COVID-19 vaccine. The CDR3 runs from the conserved cysteine through the conserved F or W. A D gene is named only where the DNA matches it firmly. Some rows mark clone size as missing; the rest say once, few, many or name a class of expanded clone.

j_call | d_call | clone_size | v_call | cdr3_nt | cdr3_aa
TRBJ2-5 | NA | NA | TRBV11-3 | TGTGCCAGCAGCTCAAAGAATGCGGAGACCCAGTACTTC | CASSSKNAETQYF
TRBJ1-2 | TRBD1 | NA | TRBV20-1 | TGCAGTGCTCGAGGGGGGACAGGGAACTATGGCTACACCTTC | CSARGGTGNYGYTF
TRBJ1-1 | TRBD1 | NA | TRBV6-5 | TGTGCCAGCAGTTACCTTGGCAGGGGGGAGAACACTGAAGCTTTCTTT | CASSYLGRGENTEAFF
TRBJ1-2 | NA | NA | TRBV19 | TGTGCCAGTAGTATGTTGGCAGGGTCGTATGGCTACACCTTC | CASSMLAGSYGYTF
TRBJ1-5 | NA | medium-sized | TRBV6-5 | TGTGCCAGCAGTTACTCGATTGGTAGGAGCAATCAGCCCCAGCATTTT | CASSYSIGRSNQPQHF
TRBJ1-6 | NA | NA | TRBV30 | TGTGCCTGGAGTGTACATGGTGGGGGCCTGGGGCATCGAGTCCCCCTCCACTTT | CAWSVHGGGLGHRVPLHF
TRBJ2-3 | NA | NA | TRBV7-9 | TGTGCCAGCAGCTTAATTAGCAGCACAGATACGCAGTATTTT | CASSLISSTDTQYF
TRBJ2-7 | NA | NA | TRBV7-3 | TGTGCCAGCAGCTTAGACGGGGCCAGGGGGGGCGAGCAGTACTTC | CASSLDGARGGEQYF
TRBJ2-5 | NA | NA | TRBV5-1 | TGCGCCAGCAGCTTGAAGACGGCTCAAGAGACCCAGTACTTC | CASSLKTAQETQYF
TRBJ1-1 | TRBD1 | once | TRBV20-1 | TGCAGTGCTAGAGTCCCAGGGGGCACTGAAGCTTTCTTT | CSARVPGGTEAFF
TRBJ1-2 | TRBD1 | NA | TRBV7-9 | TGTGCCAGCAGCCCAACAGGGGCCTATGGCTACACCTTC | CASSPTGAYGYTF
TRBJ2-7 | TRBD1 | once | TRBV2 | TGTGCCAGCAGTGAAGCTAAGGGGGCCGACTCCTACGAGCAGTACTTC | CASSEAKGADSYEQYF
TRBJ2-4 | NA | NA | TRBV6-2/TRBV6-3 | TGTGCCAGCAGTTCTGGGGCCCTAATTCAGTACTTC | CASSSGALIQYF
TRBJ1-3 | NA | few | TRBV7-2 | TGTGCCAGCAGCCGAAAAGTTTCTGGAAACACCATATATTTT | CASSRKVSGNTIYF
TRBJ1-5 | NA | NA | TRBV19 | TGTGCCAGTAGTATACAGGGCCCTGGTCAGCCCCAGCATTTT | CASSIQGPGQPQHF
TRBJ2-5 | NA | once | TRBV24-1 | TGTGCCACCAGTGATCAGACGGGCGGAGAGACCCAGTACTTC | CATSDQTGGETQYF
TRBJ2-3 | NA | NA | TRBV6-1 | TGTGCCAGCAGGGCGGACAGAGTCACAGATACGCAGTATTTT | CASRADRVTDTQYF
TRBJ1-2 | NA | NA | TRBV6-5 | TGTGCCAGCAGTTACGGGACAACTTATGGCTACACCTTC | CASSYGTTYGYTF
TRBJ1-1 | TRBD1 | NA | TRBV6-5 | TGTGCCAGCAGTTACGACAGGGGGCTGGACACTGAAGCTTTCTTT | CASSYDRGLDTEAFF
TRBJ2-7 | NA | NA | TRBV6-1 | TGTGCCAGCAGTGTGGACATTCACGAGCAGTACTTC | CASSVDIHEQYF
TRBJ2-5 | TRBD1 | once | TRBV6-1 | TGTGCCAGCAGTGATAAATGGACAGGGAGGACCCAGTACTTC | CASSDKWTGRTQYF
TRBJ2-5 | TRBD2 | NA | TRBV19 | TGTGCCAGTACCCGGACTAGCGGGGCTTACCAAGAGACCCAGTACTTC | CASTRTSGAYQETQYF
TRBJ1-1 | NA | NA | TRBV21-1 | TGTGCCAGCAGCAAGGGGGGGCAGTCCCTTGAAGCTTTCTTT | CASSKGGQSLEAFF
TRBJ2-3 | NA | NA | TRBV2 | TGTGCCAGCAGTGTGTTATCCACGCAGTATTTT | CASSVLSTQYF
TRBJ1-1 | NA | NA | TRBV7-8 | TGTGCCAGCAGCCCACACGGGAACACTGAAGCTTTCTTT | CASSPHGNTEAFF
TRBJ1-1 | TRBD1 | NA | TRBV9 | TGTGCCAGCAGCGCGGGACAGTTCACTGAAGCTTTCTTT | CASSAGQFTEAFF
TRBJ1-1 | NA | few | TRBV27 | TGTGCCAGCAGTTCTCCCGGGACTCGCAGCATGAACACTGAAGCTTTCTTT | CASSSPGTRSMNTEAFF
TRBJ2-2 | TRBD1 | NA | TRBV2 | TGTGCCAGCCGGATCGGGACAGGGACCACCGGGGAGCTGTTTTTT | CASRIGTGTTGELFF
TRBJ1-1 | NA | NA | TRBV12-3/TRBV12-4 | TGTGCCAGCAGTTTAGTTGGACATCTAGGAGCTTTCTTT | CASSLVGHLGAFF
TRBJ2-3 | TRBD2 | NA | TRBV7-6 | TGTGCCAGCAGCTTAGCGAAGCGGGGGGCGGACCCAGATACGCAGTATTTT | CASSLAKRGADPDTQYF
TRBJ1-2 | TRBD1 | NA | TRBV6-1 | TGTGCCAGCACCTTCGGACAGGGAGGATATGGCTACACCTTC | CASTFGQGGYGYTF
TRBJ1-2 | NA | NA | TRBV6-1 | TGTGCCAGCAGTGAAAACCCAACTAGGGGCTACACCTTC | CASSENPTRGYTF
TRBJ1-2 | TRBD1 | NA | TRBV6-1 | TGTGCCAGCAGGGTATCCGGGACAGGATCTGGCTACACCTTC | CASRVSGTGSGYTF
TRBJ2-4 | TRBD1 | NA | TRBV28 | TGTGCCAGCAGCCCGACCGGGACAGGGAGGGACATTCAGTACTTC | CASSPTGTGRDIQYF
TRBJ2-7 | NA | once | TRBV27 | TGTGCCAGCAGCTCCCAAGGCCCCATCTACGAGCAGTACTTC | CASSSQGPIYEQYF
TRBJ1-1 | TRBD1 | few | TRBV7-9 | TGTGCCAGCAGCAGGACAGGGTTGAACACTGAAGCTTTCTTT | CASSRTGLNTEAFF
TRBJ1-6 | NA | few | TRBV6-1 | TGTGCCAGCATCGAAAGGGATAATTCACCCCTCCACTTT | CASIERDNSPLHF
TRBJ1-2 | NA | few | TRBV19 | TGTGCCAGTAGTTCTCCCGGACCGAACTATGGCTACACCTTC | CASSSPGPNYGYTF
TRBJ1-5 | NA | few | TRBV21-1 | TGTGCCAGCAGCAAATTTCCCCTAAGTTACGATAGCAATCAGCCCCAGCATTTT | CASSKFPLSYDSNQPQHF
TRBJ2-1 | NA | once | TRBV20-1 | TGCAGTGCGTTGAGGGGGGCCGGTTTATACAATGAGCAGTTCTTC | CSALRGAGLYNEQFF
TRBJ2-3 | NA | NA | TRBV10-3 | TGTGCCATCAGTGCTGGGGGCCCGGGGACAGATACGCAGTATTTT | CAISAGGPGTDTQYF
TRBJ1-2 | NA | NA | TRBV6-5 | TGTGCCAGCAGTTACTCGGCCAGGGTGAGCTACACCTTC | CASSYSARVSYTF